The 2 T cell receptor beta chains reported below all come from one sample, sequenced in a study of beta chain features in type 1 diabetes. The isolated RNA, all of it, was reverse transcribed, so expressed TCRB transcripts were what got sequenced. Using immunoSEQ multiplex PCR, the repertoire was profiled, and TCRdb retains in-frame clones only, with some absent. Among about 410,000 clones listed, approximately 15% were seen once. The specimen was naive CD4+ T cells from blood. The receptors were gathered from a man younger than 45 in good health.

The chain combines TRBV30 with TRBJ2-5; the match to TRBD2 covers 9 bases. This CDR3 contains 14 residues. From germline, CDR1 is GTSNPN and CDR2 SVGIG (reference sequence). V shed 4 bases and J 0 bases; nucleotides not matched to a gene: 3. The chain's CDR3 is CAWILAGHQETQYF. CDR3 DNA sequence: TGTGCCTGGATACTAGCGGGTCACCAAGAGACCCAGTACTTC.

The rearrangement joins TRBV2 to TRBJ2-5; 9 nucleotides agree with TRBD1. Trimming took 4 bases from V and 4 from J; bases not matched to a gene: 4. Germline CDR1 SNHLY, CDR2 FYNNEI. The CDR3 has 14 amino acids. CDR3 DNA: TGTGCCAGCAGTGGGGGGACAGGGCGAGAGACCCAGTACTTC. It encodes CASSGGTGRETQYF.